These 3 T cell receptor beta chains share one sample of origin, sequenced in a study of T cell changes during pregnancy in multiple sclerosis. Clones were read by immunoSEQ multiplex PCR, and TCRdb kept only the in-frame ones, dropping some. This table has approximately 88,000 clones, 85% to 95% appearing once. The sample consisted of peripheral blood, taken in the first trimester of pregnancy. The receptors were sampled from a female donor with multiple sclerosis, enrolled in a pregnancy study.

J is TRBJ1-6 and V is TRBV5-1, with a weak D call TRBD1 (5 bases). Germline V CDR1 and CDR2: SGHRS, YFSETQ. This CDR3 region has 15 residues. Trimming took off 0 bases at V and 4 bases at J, with 8 bases between the two ends. CDR3 in amino acids: CASSLADSYNSPLHF. The DNA of the CDR3 is TGCGCCAGCAGCTTGGCCGACAGTTATAATTCACCCCTCCACTTT.

This chain links TRBV6-1 with TRBJ2-3, with D uncertain. Per germline, CDR1 MNHNS and CDR2 SASEGT. This CDR3 spans 13 amino acids. Deletions cut 2 bases from V and 3 bases from J, with 6 bases between. The CDR3 region is CASSELSTDTQYF. CDR3 bases: TGTGCCAGCAGTGAACTAAGTACAGATACGCAGTATTTT.

The chain employs TRBV9 and TRBJ1-2; unclear D gene. With 0 bases removed from V and 13 bases from J, the gap between germline ends came to 7 bases. This CDR3 is 10 amino acids long. CDR1 SGDLS and CDR2 YYNGEE come from the germline V gene. CDR3 in amino acids: CASSVERGTF. CDR3 coding DNA: TGTGCCAGCAGCGTAGAGCGGGGCACCTTC.